The 20 T cell receptor beta chains given below trace back to one sample, sequenced in a study of blood T cell repertoires in COVID-19 (dated by TCRdb to 2018 to 2020). The library was produced with the immunoSEQ multiplex PCR assay. TCRdb limited this immuneACCESS table to in-frame rearrangements with V and J called. A share of clones is missing; checked studies link under half to unresolved V genes, and the rest is unexplained. This sample has roughly 110,000 clones in its table, and approximately 80% of those were observed once. Over 4% of the sample is taken by the ten largest. Sequenced input: peripheral blood. All receptors derive from a man aged 65 to 85 with acute or convalescent COVID-19.

The chain employs TRBV15 and TRBJ2-1; D possibly corresponds to TRBD2 (5 bases). V was shortened by 3 bases and J by 9 bases, with 9 bases between the two germline ends. This CDR3 region has 12 residues. The germline V gene encodes CDR1 LNHNV and CDR2 YYDKDF (reference sequence). CDR3 coding DNA: TGTGCCACCAGCAGGCTAGGGAGTGAGCAGTTCTTC. It codes for CATSRLGSEQFF.

V is TRBV19 and J is TRBJ1-1, with D possibly TRBD1 on 6 matching bases. Trimming cost V 2 bases and J 1 base, with 14 bases left between them. The germline gives CDR1 LNHDA, CDR2 SQIVND (reference sequence). This CDR3 comprises 16 residues. The CDR3 spells CASSIRGGARNTEAFF. CDR3 coding DNA: TGTGCCAGTAGTATAAGGGGGGGCGCAAGGAACACTGAAGCTTTCTTT. The full variable domain, with the rest looked up from reference TRBV19 and TRBJ1-1, is DGGITQSPKYLFRKEGQNVTLSCEQNLNHDAMYWYRQDPGQGLRLIYYSQIVNDFQKGDIAEGYSVSREKKESFPLTVTSAQKNPTAFYLCASSIRGGARNTEAFFGQGTRLTVV.

This clone was observed a single time. This sample also contains other DNA sequences that code for the same CDR3. The chain employs TRBV6-5 and TRBJ1-4; weak D call: TRBD1 (5 bases). With 0 bases removed from V and 1 base from J, the gap between germline ends came to 6 bases. The CDR3 is made up of 15 amino acids. The V gene's germline CDR1 is MNHEY and CDR2 SVGAGI. CDR3 DNA sequence: TGTGCCAGCAGTTACTCGGGGGGAACTAATGAAAAACTGTTTTTT. Protein product: CASSYSGGTNEKLFF.

The chain links TRBV19 to TRBJ1-5; no reliable D call. The germline V gene has CDR1 LNHDA and CDR2 SQIVND (reference sequence). Trimming cost V 2 bases and J 7 bases, with 9 bases left between them. The CDR3 is made up of 13 amino acids. In nucleotides, the CDR3 is TGTGCCAGTAGTATACAGCCGCGGCAGCCCCAGCATTTT. Protein sequence: CASSIQPRQPQHF.

V and J are TRBV4-1 and TRBJ1-2; D gene uncertain. The V end lost 0 bases, the J end lost 4 bases, and 21 bases lay between the germline ends. The CDR3 runs 18 residues. The V gene's germline CDR1 is MGHRA and CDR2 YSYEKL. The CDR3 is CASSQEALAARHPYGYTF. CDR3 nucleotide sequence: TGCGCCAGCAGCCAAGAGGCTTTGGCAGCACGACACCCCTATGGCTACACCTTC.

The chain links TRBV19 to TRBJ2-5, with 8 bases lining up with TRBD1. CDR1 is LNHDA, CDR2 SQIVND, per germline (reference sequence). Unmatched junction bases numbered 16, after V lost 0 bases and J lost 4 bases. The CDR3 sequence is 19 residues long. The CDR3 here is CASSIDPPDNPGGLETQYF. CDR3 coding DNA: TGTGCCAGTAGTATAGATCCGCCCGACAATCCAGGGGGCTTAGAGACCCAGTACTTC.

In its sample, this clone was seen a few times. This sequence joins TRBV27 and TRBJ1-2; 7 bases align to TRBD1. Trimming removed 6 bases from V and 4 bases from J; junction bases left unmatched: 11. The CDR3 extends over 15 amino acids. Germline CDR1 MNHEY, CDR2 SMNVEV (reference sequence). This chain's CDR3 is CASSQNRGSGYGYTF. The CDR3 DNA reads TGTGCCAGCAGCCAGAACAGGGGATCAGGCTATGGCTACACCTTC.

This clone has a single count. The chain carries TRBV7-9 and TRBJ1-1, with no clear D. Trimming cost V 4 bases and J 4 bases, with 16 bases left between them. Germline assignment: CDR1 SEHNR and CDR2 FQNEAQ (reference sequence). CDR3 size: 15 residues. The chain's CDR3 is CASSSKPRLGTEAFF. In DNA form, the CDR3 reads TGTGCCAGCAGCTCGAAACCGCGGCTCGGCACTGAAGCTTTCTTT. Full variable domain (outside the CDR3, taken from reference TRBV7-9 and TRBJ1-1): DTGVSQNPRHKITKRGQNVTFRCDPISEHNRLYWYRQTLGQGPEFLTYFQNEAQLEKSRLLSDRFSAERPKGSFSTLEIQRTEQGDSAMYLCASSSKPRLGTEAFFGQGTRLTVV.

The chain has TRBV19 and TRBJ2-5; possibly TRBD1 for D (5 bases). This CDR3 has 14 residues. Germline V gene sequence: CDR1 LNHDA, CDR2 SQIVND (reference sequence). The V end was cut by 0 bases, the J end by 5 bases, with 10 bases between. In DNA, the CDR3 is TGTGCCAGTAGTATAGAGGCAGGGTGGGAGACCCAGTACTTC. It specifies CASSIEAGWETQYF.

The sample holds one count of this clone. The CDR3 DNA reads as TGCGCCAGCAGCCAAGGGACAGGATGGAACTACGAGCAGTACTTC. This translates into CASSQGTGWNYEQYF. This chain links TRBV4-1 with TRBJ2-7; 7 bases map to TRBD1. Trimming took 1 base from V and 3 from J; bases not matched to a gene: 6. The germline CDR1 and CDR2 sequences are MGHRA and YSYEKL. The CDR3 has 15 amino acids.

This chain connects TRBV5-6 to TRBJ1-1; 7 nucleotides match TRBD1. CDR1 SGHDT and CDR2 YYEEEE come from the germline V gene. V shed 3 bases, J shed 7 bases, and the junction held 6 bases outside the gene matches. CDR3 length: 13 amino acids. The CDR3 DNA follows: TGTGCCAGCAGCTGGGACAGTGCTTATGAAGCTTTCTTT. Its translation is CASSWDSAYEAFF.

V usage is TRBV19 and J usage is TRBJ1-1; the D is unclear. The germline V gene has CDR1 LNHDA and CDR2 SQIVND (reference sequence). The CDR3 extends over 14 amino acids. V gave up 4 bases and J gave up 1 base, with 10 bases separating them. The CDR3 protein is CASSTGKWNTEAFF. In DNA, the CDR3 is TGTGCCAGTAGTACCGGGAAGTGGAACACTGAAGCTTTCTTT.

The CDR3 reads CATTTGGEYEQYF. In DNA, the CDR3 is TGTGCCACCACTACAGGGGGCGAATACGAGCAGTACTTC. V is TRBV6-5 and J is TRBJ2-7, with 9 bases matching TRBD1. V lost 10 bases and J lost 4; bases outside the gene matches: 8. Per germline, CDR1 MNHEY and CDR2 SVGAGI. The CDR3 loop spans 13 amino acids.

The gene calls are TRBV7-3 and TRBJ2-5, with a possible D match to TRBD2 (6 bases). Trimming removed 2 bases from V and 5 bases from J, with 12 bases in between. Germline V gives CDR1 SGHTA, CDR2 FQGTGA. The CDR3 extends over 14 amino acids. CDR3 residues: CASSLGSGGETQYF. In nucleotides, the CDR3 is TGTGCCAGCAGCTTAGGCAGTGGGGGGGAGACCCAGTACTTC.

The V and J genes are TRBV2 and TRBJ1-5, with 8 bases identical to TRBD1. In germline, CDR1 is SNHLY, CDR2 FYNNEI. The CDR3 consists of 18 residues. The V and J ends lost 7 bases and 0 bases, in that order; junction bases with no gene match: 14. CDR3 sequence (DNA): TGTGCCAGCAATCCGACAGGGGCCCTAATATCTAGCAATCAGCCCCAGCATTTT. The encoded protein is CASNPTGALISSNQPQHF.

The chain couples TRBV3-1 (or the pseudogene TRBV3-2) to TRBJ1-2; no definite D call. CDR3 size: 16 residues. In germline, CDR1 is LGHDT, CDR2 YNNKEL (reference sequence). Trimming removed 5 bases at V and 3 bases at J, with 19 bases between. In DNA form, the CDR3 reads TGTGCCAGCAGCAACAAAGGTGGAGGAAGGGACTATGGCTACACCTTC. Amino acids: CASSNKGGGRDYGYTF.

This chain uses TRBV29-1 with TRBJ1-2, with D maybe TRBD1 (5 bases). Per the germline V gene, CDR1 is SQVTM and CDR2 is ANQGSEA. The V end lost 6 bases, the J end lost 6 bases, and 20 bases lay between the germline ends. The CDR3 spans 14 residues. The CDR3 reads CSVGGGSFMDGYTF. DNA of the CDR3: TGCAGCGTCGGGGGGGGAAGCTTTATGGATGGCTACACCTTC.

J is TRBJ1-1 and V is TRBV5-1; D possibly corresponds to TRBD1 (5 bases). CDR1 SGHRS and CDR2 YFSETQ come from the germline V gene. This CDR3 contains 14 residues. Between the trimmed V and J ends, which lost 7 bases and 0 bases, there was a span of 13 bases. Here the CDR3 DNA reads TGCGCCAGCCATTCGACAGAGATGAACACTGAAGCTTTCTTT. This encodes CASHSTEMNTEAFF.

The chain uses TRBV7-3 and TRBJ2-1; TRBD2 matches at 11 bases. CDR3 size: 15 residues. The J segment lost 5 bases and the V segment lost 5 bases, leaving 5 bases of the junction unmatched. The germline CDR1 and CDR2 sequences are SGHTA and FQGTGA. CDR3 sequence reads: CASSPYSGGDNEQFF. The CDR3 DNA is TGTGCCAGCAGCCCCTATAGCGGGGGGGACAATGAGCAGTTCTTC. The whole variable domain, filled in from reference TRBV7-3 and TRBJ2-1, reads GAGVSQTPSNKVTEKGKYVELRCDPISGHTALYWYRQSLGQGPEFLIYFQGTGAADDSGLPNDRFFAVRPEGSVSTLKIQRTERGDSAVYLCASSPYSGGDNEQFFGPGTRLTVL.

J is TRBJ1-5 and V is TRBV19; no firm D call. The CDR3 runs 16 residues. Germline lookup yields CDR1 LNHDA and CDR2 SQIVND (reference sequence). Trimming stripped 0 bases from V and 4 bases from J, with 13 bases between. The CDR3 reads CASSIEEGFENQPQHF. For the CDR3, the DNA is TGTGCCAGTAGTATAGAGGAGGGATTCGAGAATCAGCCCCAGCATTTT.